This T cell receptor beta chain was obtained from a study of T-cell memory formation after mild COVID-19. TCRdb reprocessed the 5' RACE reads with MiXCR, giving one entry per CDR3 protein. The repertoire holds roughly 250,000 distinct CDR3 sequences, 16% seen once, with around 23% in the top ten. Germline lookup yields CDR1 MNHEY and CDR2 SVGAGI. The ends were cut back, 3 bases at V and 2 bases at J, with 5 bases in the middle. The CDR3 is 13 amino acids. Sequenced material: PBMCs or a T cell subset sorted from them (not recorded which). This clonotype originated in a man aged 18 to 35 who had mild COVID-19 (a few samples of this study predate the infection). Cell type and time point are not known. V usage is TRBV6-5 and J usage is TRBJ1-3; D uncertain. The CDR3 reads CASSYLAGNTIYF. The DNA of the CDR3 is TGTGCCAGCAGTTATTTGGCTGGAAACACCATATATTTT.